This T cell receptor beta chain was retrieved from a study of blood T cell repertoires in COVID-19. This CDR3 spans 14 amino acids. Germline V gene data show CDR1 as SQVTM and CDR2 as ANQGSEA. The ends were cut back, 3 bases at V and 1 base at J, with 10 bases in the middle. Sequencing was performed with immunoSEQ multiplex PCR; in TCRdb, only in-frame clones are kept and a portion is missing. The repertoire has 280,000 or so clones, about 90% of them found once; the top ten carry roughly 2.9%. The rearrangement uses TRBV29-1 and TRBJ1-3; D is perhaps TRBD1 (5 bases). The sample taken for sequencing was PBMCs or T cells enriched from blood (not recorded which). The sequence was collected from a woman aged 50 to 60 who had been exposed to COVID-19. The CDR3 sequence is CSVDVGGSGNTIYF. In DNA form, the CDR3 reads TGCAGCGTTGATGTGGGGGGATCTGGAAACACCATATATTTT.